This T cell receptor beta chain was identified during a study of blood T cell repertoires in COVID-19 (dated by TCRdb to the early 2020s). About the investigation overall: Samples covering the acute and convalescent phases of COVID-19 were provided by collaborators in the United States, Italy and Spain. The material from the prospective study consisted of cDNA or gDNA derived from T cells, B-cell-depleted T cells, or PBMCs. Deeply sampled blood TCRbeta repertoires from subjects exposed to, actively infected with, or recovered from COVID-19 were included in the dataset. The repertoires were made available in a free public database intended to serve as a resource for research on the immune response to SARS-CoV-2. The samples were drawn from the first 160 participants of the ongoing ImmuneRACE study and from 950 to 1,500 subjects provided by 6 global collaborators. A de-identified subject ID, COVID-19 status, age in years and sex were almost always included in the sample metadata. Where available, HLA class I and class II types were obtained from metadata supplied by the sample provider rather than from assay-based typing. Overall results and qualifications from the work: Clinical and demographic metadata were provided uncurated, with the amount varying by source and participant.

Its CDR3 holds 14 amino acids, cysteine through phenylalanine. CDR3 DNA only is kept here, 42 bases in frame from base 1. Relative to germline, V is 3 bases shorter and J is 1 base shorter, with 10 bases between their ends. Based on the germline V gene (reference sequence), the CDR1 and CDR2 sequences are SGHAT and FQDESV. In regard to this clone: The antigen it recognizes is unknown. Per-nucleotide qualities are absent, and no much larger clonotype sits a single base away.

TCRbeta CDR3 regions were amplified from genomic DNA using the immunoSEQ Assay, a bias-controlled multiplex PCR. Processing in the source paper ran as follows. Nucleated cell counts per sample were estimated from amplification of reference gene primers within the assay. Sequence reads were collapsed and filtered to measure the absolute abundance of every unique TCRbeta CDR3 rearrangement. For each sample, productive Simpson clonality was calculated as the square root of Simpson's diversity index over productive rearrangements. TCRdb obtained this table from immuneACCESS and retained in-frame rearrangements with V and J assigned. These tables miss some clones; where compared with another copy, unresolved V genes account for less than half of the shortfall, and the remainder is unexplained. The V and J calls and clone size were taken over from that table, and D and trimming were inferred from the DNA. Recorded for this sample are fewer than 90,000 clones; about 83% of them occurred a single time. About 35% of the sample lies in the top ten.

The collaborating institutions used their own protocols to collect whole blood in K2EDTA tubes. Collaborator samples were shipped for TCRbeta analysis as frozen whole blood, isolated PBMCs, or DNA extracted from either sample type. The sequenced sample was peripheral blood. The TCR originated in a man aged 65-85 years with acute or convalescent COVID-19. This chain is built from TRBV11-1 and TRBJ2-7, and TRBD1 may be the D gene, going by 5 matching bases. This receptor has the CDR3 CASSFGRTSYEQYF. The DNA sequence is given as TGTGCCAGCAGCTTCGGCAGGACATCCTACGAGCAGTACTTC.